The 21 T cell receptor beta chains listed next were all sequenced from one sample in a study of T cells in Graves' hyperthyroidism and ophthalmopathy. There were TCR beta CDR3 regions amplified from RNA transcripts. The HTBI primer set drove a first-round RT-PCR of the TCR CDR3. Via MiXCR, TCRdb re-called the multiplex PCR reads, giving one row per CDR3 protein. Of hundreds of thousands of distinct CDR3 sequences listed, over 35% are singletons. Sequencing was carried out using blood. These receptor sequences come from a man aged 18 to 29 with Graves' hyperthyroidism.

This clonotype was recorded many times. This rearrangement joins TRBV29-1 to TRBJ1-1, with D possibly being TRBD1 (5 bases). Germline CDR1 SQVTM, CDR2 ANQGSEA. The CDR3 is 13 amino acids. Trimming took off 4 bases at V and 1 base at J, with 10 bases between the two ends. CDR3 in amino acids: CSVARTGNTEAFF. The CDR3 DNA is TGCAGCGTTGCCCGAACAGGGAACACTGAAGCTTTCTTT.

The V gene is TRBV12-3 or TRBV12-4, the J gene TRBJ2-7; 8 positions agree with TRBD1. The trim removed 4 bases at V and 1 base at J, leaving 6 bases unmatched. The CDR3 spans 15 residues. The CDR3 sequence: CASSSIRDRSYEQYF. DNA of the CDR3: TGTGCCAGCAGTTCTATCCGGGACAGGTCCTACGAGCAGTACTTC.

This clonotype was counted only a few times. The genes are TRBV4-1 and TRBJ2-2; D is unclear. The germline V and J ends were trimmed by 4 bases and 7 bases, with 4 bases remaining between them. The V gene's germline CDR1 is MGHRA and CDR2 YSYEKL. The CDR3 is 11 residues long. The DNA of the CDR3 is TGCGCCAGCAGCCTTCACGGGGAGCTGTTTTTT. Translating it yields CASSLHGELFF.

The CDR3 DNA reads as TGTGCCAGTAGTTCTCTCCGGGGACTAGCGGGATCTTTCGGGGAGCTGTTTTTT. It specifies CASSSLRGLAGSFGELFF. The chain uses TRBV19 and TRBJ2-2, with 13 positions matching TRBD2. The CDR3 length is 18 residues. Germline values: CDR1 LNHDA, CDR2 SQIVND (reference sequence). The V segment lost 5 bases and the J segment 7 bases; nucleotides outside the gene matches: 13.

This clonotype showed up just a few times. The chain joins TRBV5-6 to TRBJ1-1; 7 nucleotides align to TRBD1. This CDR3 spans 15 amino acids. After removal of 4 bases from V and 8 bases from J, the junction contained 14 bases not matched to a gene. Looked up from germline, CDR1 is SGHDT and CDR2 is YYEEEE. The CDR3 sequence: CASSTRTGRVGEAFF. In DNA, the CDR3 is TGTGCCAGCAGCACGAGGACAGGAAGGGTGGGGGAAGCTTTCTTT.

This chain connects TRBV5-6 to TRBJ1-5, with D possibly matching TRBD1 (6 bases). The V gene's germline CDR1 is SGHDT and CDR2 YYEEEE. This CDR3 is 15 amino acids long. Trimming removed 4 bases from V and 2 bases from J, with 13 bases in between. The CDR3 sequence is CASSAMGQRNQPQHF. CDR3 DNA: TGTGCCAGCAGCGCCATGGGACAACGCAATCAGCCCCAGCATTTT.

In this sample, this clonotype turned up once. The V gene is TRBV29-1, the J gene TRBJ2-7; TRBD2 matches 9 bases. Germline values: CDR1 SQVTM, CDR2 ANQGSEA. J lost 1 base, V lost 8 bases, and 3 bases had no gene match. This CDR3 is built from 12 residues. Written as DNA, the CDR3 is TGCAGCTTGCTAGCGGGATCCTACGAGCAGTACTTC. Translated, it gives CSLLAGSYEQYF.

The CDR3 region is CATSRDLGARETQYF. The CDR3 nucleotides are TGTGCCACCAGCAGAGATCTAGGGGCACGAGAGACCCAGTACTTC. The chain recombines TRBV15 with TRBJ2-5, with D maybe TRBD1 (5 bases). In germline, CDR1 is LNHNV, CDR2 YYDKDF (reference sequence). V was cut by 0 bases and J by 4 bases, with 12 bases left in between. The CDR3 totals 15 residues. Supplemented by reference TRBV15 and TRBJ2-5, the full variable domain reads DAMVIQNPRYQVTQFGKPVTLSCSQTLNHNVMYWYQQKSSQAPKLLFHYYDKDFNNEADTPDNFQSRRPNTSFCFLDIRSPGLGDTAMYLCATSRDLGARETQYFGPGTRLLVL.

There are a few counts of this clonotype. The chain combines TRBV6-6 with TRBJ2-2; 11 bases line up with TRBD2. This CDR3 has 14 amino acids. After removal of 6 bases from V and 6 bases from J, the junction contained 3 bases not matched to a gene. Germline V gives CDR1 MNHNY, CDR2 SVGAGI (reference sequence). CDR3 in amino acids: CASSLSGGAGELFF. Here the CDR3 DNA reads TGTGCCAGCAGCCTTAGCGGGGGGGCCGGGGAGCTGTTTTTT.

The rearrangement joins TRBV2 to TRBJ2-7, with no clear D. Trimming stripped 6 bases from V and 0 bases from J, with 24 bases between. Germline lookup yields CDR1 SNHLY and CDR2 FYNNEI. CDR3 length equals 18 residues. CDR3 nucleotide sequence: TGTGCCAGCAGGGTTAGCCCCGCGTTGGACGCCAGCTCCTACGAGCAGTACTTC. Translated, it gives CASRVSPALDASSYEQYF.

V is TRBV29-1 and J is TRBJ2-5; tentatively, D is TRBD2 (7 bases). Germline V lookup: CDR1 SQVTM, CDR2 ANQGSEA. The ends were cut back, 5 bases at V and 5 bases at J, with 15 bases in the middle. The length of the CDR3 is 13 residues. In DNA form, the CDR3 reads TGCAGCGTTTTGAGGGGGGGGCCGGAGACCCAGTACTTC. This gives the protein CSVLRGGPETQYF.

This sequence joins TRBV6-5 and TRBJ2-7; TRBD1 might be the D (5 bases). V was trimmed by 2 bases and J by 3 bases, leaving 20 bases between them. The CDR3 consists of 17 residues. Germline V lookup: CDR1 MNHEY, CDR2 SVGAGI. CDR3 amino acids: CASSYDRLTLTVYEQYF. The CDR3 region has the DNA TGTGCCAGCAGTTACGACCGCCTAACGTTGACAGTCTACGAGCAGTACTTC.

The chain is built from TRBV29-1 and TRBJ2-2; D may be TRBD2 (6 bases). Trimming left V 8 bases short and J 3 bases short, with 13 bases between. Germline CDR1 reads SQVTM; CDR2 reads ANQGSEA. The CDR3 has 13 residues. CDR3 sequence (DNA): TGCAGCTTGGGGAGGCCACACACCGGGGAGCTGTTTTTT. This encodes CSLGRPHTGELFF.

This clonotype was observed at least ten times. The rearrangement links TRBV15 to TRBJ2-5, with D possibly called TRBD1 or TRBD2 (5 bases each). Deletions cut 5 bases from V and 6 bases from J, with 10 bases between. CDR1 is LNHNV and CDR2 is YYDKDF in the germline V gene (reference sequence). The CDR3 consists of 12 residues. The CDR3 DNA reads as TGTGCCACCAGCCCCTGGGGGAAGACCCAGTACTTC. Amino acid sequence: CATSPWGKTQYF.

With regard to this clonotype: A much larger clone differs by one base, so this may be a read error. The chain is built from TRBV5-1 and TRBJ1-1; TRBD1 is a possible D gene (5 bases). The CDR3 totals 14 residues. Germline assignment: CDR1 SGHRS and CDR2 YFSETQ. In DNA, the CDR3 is TGCGCCAGCGGCTTTGGACACGTGAACACTGAAGCTTTCTTT. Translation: CASGFGHVNTEAFF.

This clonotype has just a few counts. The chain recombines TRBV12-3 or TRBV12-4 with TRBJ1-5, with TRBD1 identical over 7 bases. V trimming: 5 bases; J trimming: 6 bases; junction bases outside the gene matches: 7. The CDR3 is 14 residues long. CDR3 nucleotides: TGTGCCAGCAGTGCCACAGGGGTTGGTCAGCCCCAGCATTTT. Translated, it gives CASSATGVGQPQHF.

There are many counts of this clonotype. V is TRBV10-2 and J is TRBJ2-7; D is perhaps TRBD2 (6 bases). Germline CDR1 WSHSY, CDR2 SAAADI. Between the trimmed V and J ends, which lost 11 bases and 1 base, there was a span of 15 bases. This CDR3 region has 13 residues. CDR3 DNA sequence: TGCGCCGCGGGAATAGGCGAGTCCTACGAGCAGTACTTC. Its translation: CAAGIGESYEQYF.

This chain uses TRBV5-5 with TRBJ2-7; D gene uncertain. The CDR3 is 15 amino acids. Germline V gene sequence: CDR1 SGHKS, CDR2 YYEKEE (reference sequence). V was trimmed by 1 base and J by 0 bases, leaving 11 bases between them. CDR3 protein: CASSLFGLSSYEQYF. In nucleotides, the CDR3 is TGTGCCAGCAGCTTGTTTGGTCTGAGCTCCTACGAGCAGTACTTC.

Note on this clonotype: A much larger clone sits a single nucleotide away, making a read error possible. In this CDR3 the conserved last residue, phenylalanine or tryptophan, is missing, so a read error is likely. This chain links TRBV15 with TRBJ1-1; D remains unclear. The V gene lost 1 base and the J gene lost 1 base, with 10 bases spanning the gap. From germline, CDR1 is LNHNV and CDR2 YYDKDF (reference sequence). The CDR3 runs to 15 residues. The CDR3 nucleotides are TGTGCCACCAGCAGAGGATGGGATCAGAACACTGAAGCTTTCCTT. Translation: CATSRGWDQNTEAFL.

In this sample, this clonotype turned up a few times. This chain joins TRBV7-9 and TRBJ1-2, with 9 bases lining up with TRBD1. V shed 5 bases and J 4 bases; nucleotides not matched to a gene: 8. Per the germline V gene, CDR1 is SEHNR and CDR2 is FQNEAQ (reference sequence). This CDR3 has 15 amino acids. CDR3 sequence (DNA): TGTGCCAGCAGCCCGGGACAGGGCTCCCCCTATGGCTACACCTTC. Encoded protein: CASSPGQGSPYGYTF.

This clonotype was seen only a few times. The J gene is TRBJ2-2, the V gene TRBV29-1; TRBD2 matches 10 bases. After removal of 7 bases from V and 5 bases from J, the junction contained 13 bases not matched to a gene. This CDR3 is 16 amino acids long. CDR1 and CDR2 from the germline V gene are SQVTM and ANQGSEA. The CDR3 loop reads CSAEGGLAGETGELFF. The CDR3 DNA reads TGCAGCGCTGAGGGCGGCCTAGCGGGAGAGACCGGGGAGCTGTTTTTT.